This T cell receptor beta chain originates from a study of T cell repertoires in cytomegalovirus infection. The germline V and J ends were trimmed by 0 bases and 0 bases, with 21 bases remaining between them. Germline assignment: CDR1 DFQATT and CDR2 SNEGSKA (reference sequence). The length of the CDR3 is 18 residues. TCRdb passed the reads through MiXCR, listing each CDR3 protein once. The table lists approximately 150,000 distinct CDR3 sequences, 17% of them singletons, with roughly a sixth in the top ten. Findings and limits, study-wide: Clonotypes of TCR beta that were HLA-C-restricted and CMV-specific dominated the ex vivo response. People with CMV and the relevant HLA were identified by cumulative public TCR beta family frequency.

This clonotype has a handful of counts. Its antigen remains unidentified. Sequences were obtained from CD8+ T cells from PBMCs. The chain uses TRBV20-1 and TRBJ2-7; D ambiguous. This clonotype originated in a human donor in good health (CMV status not recorded). Some clones in this sample may be carry-over from other donors' samples. The CDR3 bases are TGCAGTGCTAGAGATTCCCCTGCTTCCGGCTGGCCCTCCTACGAGCAGTACTTC. Its translation is CSARDSPASGWPSYEQYF.